The sequence of this T cell receptor (beta chain) was determined in a study of Ad26.COV2.S vaccination and SARS-CoV-2 variants. Study-level points and caveats: Vaccinees displayed broader spike-specific TCR repertoires than placebo recipients.

Only in-frame clones appear in the TCRdb table, and some are missing; sequencing was by immunoSEQ multiplex PCR. This table holds about 350,000 clones, roughly 90% found once. CDR1 is SGHDT, CDR2 YYEEEE, per germline. The V gene end was trimmed by 0 bases and the J gene end by 7 bases; junction bases not matched to a gene: 13. This CDR3 contains 16 residues. A word on this clone: What it recognizes is unknown.

Treatment reported: about 20 received Ad26.COV2.S at low or high dose, single or two shots; roughly five received placebo; per-sample allocation not given. The investigators took samples on day 63 after the first vaccine or placebo injection. This chain connects TRBV5-6 to TRBJ2-7; 7 bases fit TRBD2. The source of this sequence is a person aged 18-65 years who received the Ad26.COV2.S COVID-19 vaccine or a placebo. The sequences come from peripheral blood, collected in a trial of Ad26.COV2.S vaccine versus placebo. The CDR3 DNA reads as TGTGCCAGCAGCTTGGCCCACGGGGGGTATCGGAGGGAGCAGTACTTC. As protein: CASSLAHGGYRREQYF.